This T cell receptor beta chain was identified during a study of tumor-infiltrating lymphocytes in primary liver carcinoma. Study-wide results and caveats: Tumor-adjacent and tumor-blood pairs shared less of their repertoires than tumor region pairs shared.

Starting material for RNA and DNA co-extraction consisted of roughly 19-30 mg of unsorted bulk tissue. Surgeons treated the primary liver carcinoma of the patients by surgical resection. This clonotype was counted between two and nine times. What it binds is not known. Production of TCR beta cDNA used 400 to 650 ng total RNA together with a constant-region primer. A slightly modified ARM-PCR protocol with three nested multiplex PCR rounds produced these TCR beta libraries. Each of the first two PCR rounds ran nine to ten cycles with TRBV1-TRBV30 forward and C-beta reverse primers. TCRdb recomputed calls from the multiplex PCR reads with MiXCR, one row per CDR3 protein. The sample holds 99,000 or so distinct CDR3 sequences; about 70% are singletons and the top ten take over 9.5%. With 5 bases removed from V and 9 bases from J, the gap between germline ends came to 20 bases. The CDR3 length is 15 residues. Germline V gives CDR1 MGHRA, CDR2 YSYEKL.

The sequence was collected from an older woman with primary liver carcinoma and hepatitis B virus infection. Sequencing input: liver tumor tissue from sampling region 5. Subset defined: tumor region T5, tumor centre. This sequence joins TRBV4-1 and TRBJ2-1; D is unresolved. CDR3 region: CASSAEAISWGEQFF. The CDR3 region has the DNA TGCGCCAGCAGCGCTGAGGCGATTAGCTGGGGTGAGCAGTTCTTC.